Below, one T cell receptor (beta chain) is given with its context. Treatment of the sample: randomized to nivolumab then ipilimumab (arm A) or the reverse (arm B). No patient had prior DNA-damaging chemotherapy. PBMC sorting kept live CD3+CD8+ cells without CD19 or CD56. The sample originates from a study of sequential checkpoint blockade in melanoma. In the study overall: Patients were randomized 1:1 to nivolumab-then-ipilimumab or ipilimumab-then-nivolumab first-line. Maintenance nivolumab came after either treatment sequence.

The CDR3 spans 13 residues. The germline gives CDR1 SEHNR, CDR2 FQNEAQ (reference sequence). The V gene lost 1 base and the J gene lost 7 bases, with 8 bases spanning the gap. The assay was immunoSEQ multiplex PCR, and TCRdb's table has in-frame clones only and misses some. The sample includes about 14,000 clones, 52% seen only once; the top ten take around 15%. The TCR was taken from a human donor with melanoma. The chain employs TRBV7-9 and TRBJ2-1, with D perhaps matching TRBD2 (5 bases). The sample in question was CD8+ T cells sorted from blood (inferred from file names), obtained from a patient given nivolumab and ipilimumab in sequence. The CDR3 nucleotides are TGTGCCAGCAGCTTAGGGGGAGTGAATGAGCAGTTCTTC. It translates to CASSLGGVNEQFF.